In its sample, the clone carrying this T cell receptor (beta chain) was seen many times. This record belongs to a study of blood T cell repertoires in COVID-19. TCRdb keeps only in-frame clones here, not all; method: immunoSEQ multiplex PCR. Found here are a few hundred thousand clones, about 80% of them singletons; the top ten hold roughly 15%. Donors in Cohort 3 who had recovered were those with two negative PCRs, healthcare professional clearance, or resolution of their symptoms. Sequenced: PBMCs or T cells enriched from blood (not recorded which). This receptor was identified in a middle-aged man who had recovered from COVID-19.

Written as DNA, the CDR3 is TGCGCCAGCAGCCCCCTCGGTCTGGGCAATCAGCCCCAGCATTTT. Translating gives CASSPLGLGNQPQHF. The chain couples TRBV5-1 to TRBJ1-5; D is ambiguous. Germline CDR1 reads SGHRS; CDR2 reads YFSETQ. The V end lost 4 bases, the J end lost 2 bases, and 13 bases lay between the germline ends. This CDR3 spans 15 amino acids.